These 15 T cell receptor beta chains share one sample of origin, sequenced in a study of regulatory T cells in long-lasting Graves disease. Relying on iRepertoire HTBI primers and Arm-PCR of CDR3 regions, the team built TCR beta libraries. Using its own MiXCR run on the multiplex PCR reads, TCRdb lists one record per CDR3 protein. The sample includes around 500,000 distinct CDR3 sequences, roughly 16% of them seen just once. Time point noted: newly diagnosed GD, antithyroid drugs for less than 3 months. After RNA was extracted from PBMCs, the TCR library was made from it. This sample was shared with a second study, whose subject was T cells in Graves' hyperthyroidism and ophthalmopathy.

The sequenced sample was peripheral blood mononuclear cells (PBMCs), obtained at new diagnosis, from a patient treated with antithyroid drugs. The receptors here all came from a woman aged 40 to 65 with Graves disease.

This clonotype was counted once. This chain links TRBV4-2 with TRBJ1-3; maybe TRBD1 (6 bases). The V end lost 0 bases, the J end lost 4 bases, and 10 bases lay between the germline ends. The CDR3 extends over 15 amino acids. From germline, CDR1 is LGHNA and CDR2 YNFKEQ. The CDR3 DNA follows: TGTGCCAGCAGCCAAGAAATGACAGGAGGAAACACCATATATTTT. Its protein product is CASSQEMTGGNTIYF.

This clonotype occurred a few times. This sequence joins TRBV28 and TRBJ1-4, with D unresolved. CDR3 length: 14 amino acids. V lost 9 bases to trimming and J lost 7 bases, with 18 bases between them. In germline, CDR1 is MDHEN, CDR2 SYDVKM. CDR3 DNA sequence: TGTGCCAGTAGAACACTTAGCTCGGGTGAAAAACTGTTTTTT. Amino acids: CASRTLSSGEKLFF.

The rearrangement uses TRBV2 and TRBJ2-1; tentatively, D is TRBD2 (5 bases). V was pared by 4 bases and J by 2 bases, with 12 bases between. Germline CDR1 reads SNHLY; CDR2 reads FYNNEI. The CDR3 is made up of 15 amino acids. The DNA of the CDR3 is TGTGCCAGCAGTGCAGAGGGTGCCGCCTACAATGAGCAGTTCTTC. Translated, it gives CASSAEGAAYNEQFF.

CDR3 DNA: TGTGCCAGCAGCCAACCTAGAGGGGGCTCTGGAAACACCATATATTTT. Protein sequence: CASSQPRGGSGNTIYF. The genes are TRBV3-1 and TRBJ1-3, with a possible D match to TRBD1 (6 bases). The CDR3 loop spans 16 amino acids. Between the trimmed V and J ends, which lost 2 bases and 0 bases, there was a span of 11 bases. In germline, CDR1 is LGHDT, CDR2 YNNKEL (reference sequence).

This clonotype has at least ten counts. The genes are TRBV2 and TRBJ1-1; 10 bases are shared with TRBD1. Germline CDR1 SNHLY, CDR2 FYNNEI. J was trimmed by 0 bases and V by 5 bases; bases with no gene match: 6. The CDR3 totals 16 residues. The CDR3 reads CASSPSTGGVNTEAFF. In DNA form, the CDR3 reads TGTGCCAGCAGTCCTTCGACAGGGGGCGTGAACACTGAAGCTTTCTTT.

A few counts support this clonotype. The chain has TRBV2 and TRBJ2-1; 10 nucleotides line up with TRBD1. This CDR3 spans 15 amino acids. V dropped 7 bases and J dropped 4; count of bases not matched to a gene: 7. Germline V gene data show CDR1 as SNHLY and CDR2 as FYNNEI. CDR3 in DNA: TGTGCCAGCACCCGGACAGGGGGTATATACAATGAGCAGTTCTTC. Amino acid sequence: CASTRTGGIYNEQFF. Combining the CDR3 with reference TRBV2 and TRBJ2-1 gives the whole variable domain EPEVTQTPSHQVTQMGQEVILRCVPISNHLYFYWYRQILGQKVEFLVSFYNNEISEKSEIFDDQFSVERPDGSNFTLKIRSTKLEDSAMYFCASTRTGGIYNEQFFGPGTRLTVL.

In its sample, this clonotype was seen many times. V is TRBV12-3 or TRBV12-4 and J is TRBJ2-3, with D tentatively TRBD1 or TRBD2 (5 bases each). Trimming removed 7 bases at V and 6 bases at J, with 11 bases between. CDR3 length: 12 residues. The CDR3 loop reads CASNWGMDTQYF. The DNA of the CDR3 is TGTGCCAGCAACTGGGGGATGGATACGCAGTATTTT.

V gene TRBV20-1 combines with J gene TRBJ1-6; 8 positions agree with TRBD1. J gave up 6 bases and V 5 bases, and 12 bases lay outside the gene matches. CDR1 is DFQATT and CDR2 is SNEGSKA in the germline V gene (reference sequence). CDR3 length equals 16 residues. The CDR3 DNA sequence: TGCAGTGCTGCCCCAGGGGGCGCGTCGGGTAATTCACCCCTCCACTTT. Amino acid sequence: CSAAPGGASGNSPLHF.

The rearrangement links TRBV20-1 to TRBJ1-1; D remains unclear. Trimming pared 1 base from V and 1 base from J, leaving 13 bases between. The CDR3 is made up of 15 amino acids. Germline loops: CDR1 DFQATT, CDR2 SNEGSKA (reference sequence). DNA of the CDR3: TGCAGTGCTAGAGGGCGCCACGCACCGAACACTGAAGCTTTCTTT. It yields the protein CSARGRHAPNTEAFF.

This clonotype appeared a few times. The rearrangement links TRBV7-3 to TRBJ2-6; D is undetermined. The CDR3 contains 15 residues. Germline CDR1 is SGHTA and CDR2 is FQGTGA. V gave up 2 bases and J gave up 2 bases, with 7 bases separating them. CDR3: CASSLRQAGANVLTF. The DNA for the CDR3 is TGTGCCAGCAGCTTACGGCAGGCTGGGGCCAACGTCCTGACTTTC.

This clonotype was detected ten times or more. This chain links TRBV27 with TRBJ2-3; no reliable D call. Germline CDR1 MNHEY, CDR2 SMNVEV (reference sequence). The CDR3 has 14 residues. V lost 2 bases, J lost 2 bases, and 8 bases lay in between. For the CDR3, the DNA is TGTGCCAGCAGTTTAAGTGCCGCCACAGATACGCAGTATTTT. Its protein is CASSLSAATDTQYF.

This clonotype has more than one count but fewer than ten. The gene calls are TRBV7-8 and TRBJ1-3; 9 nucleotides align to TRBD1. V shed 8 bases and J 8 bases; nucleotides not matched to a gene: 10. The germline CDR1 and CDR2 sequences are SGHVS and FQNEAQ. This CDR3 is 14 amino acids long. In nucleotides, the CDR3 is TGTGCCAGCCGGACAGGGGCCCATTTTGACACCATATATTTT. This translates into CASRTGAHFDTIYF.

This clonotype was counted at least ten times. This chain joins TRBV3-1 and TRBJ2-6, with D uncertain. This CDR3 region has 13 residues. The germline gives CDR1 LGHDT, CDR2 YNNKEL (reference sequence). The V end lost 6 bases, the J end lost 3 bases, and 6 bases lay between the germline ends. CDR3: CASSPDGANVLTF. CDR3 in DNA: TGTGCCAGCAGTCCGGATGGGGCCAACGTCCTGACTTTC. The full variable domain, completed using reference TRBV3-1 and TRBJ2-6, is DTAVSQTPKYLVTQMGNDKSIKCEQNLGHDTMYWYKQDSKKFLKIMFSYNNKELIINETVPNRFSPKSPDKAHLNLHINSLELGDSAVYFCASSPDGANVLTFGAGSRLTVL.

J is TRBJ2-3 and V is TRBV3-1, with 11 nucleotides matching TRBD2. V shed 4 bases, J shed 9 bases, and the junction held 12 bases outside the gene matches. Per germline, CDR1 LGHDT and CDR2 YNNKEL (reference sequence). This CDR3 has 16 amino acids. CDR3 protein: CASSLRTSGSLETQYF. CDR3 DNA: TGTGCCAGCAGCCTTAGGACTAGCGGGTCCCTAGAGACGCAGTATTTT.

As regards this clonotype: This sequence may be a read error, since a much larger clone differs from it by one base. This chain links TRBV7-9 with TRBJ2-2, with 9 bases aligning to TRBD2. The V and J ends lost 1 base and 4 bases, in that order; junction bases with no gene match: 4. This CDR3 has 16 residues. Germline loops: CDR1 SEHNR, CDR2 FQNEAQ (reference sequence). CDR3 in amino acids: CASSLVGLAVTGELFF. CDR3 nucleotides: TGTGCCAGCAGCTTAGTGGGACTAGCAGTCACCGGGGAGCTGTTTTTT. Together with reference TRBV7-9 and TRBJ2-2, the CDR3 gives the full variable domain: DTGVSQNPRHKITKRGQNVTFRCDPISEHNRLYWYRQTLGQGPEFLTYFQNEAQLEKSRLLSDRFSAERPKGSFSTLEIQRTEQGDSAMYLCASSLVGLAVTGELFFGEGSRLTVL.